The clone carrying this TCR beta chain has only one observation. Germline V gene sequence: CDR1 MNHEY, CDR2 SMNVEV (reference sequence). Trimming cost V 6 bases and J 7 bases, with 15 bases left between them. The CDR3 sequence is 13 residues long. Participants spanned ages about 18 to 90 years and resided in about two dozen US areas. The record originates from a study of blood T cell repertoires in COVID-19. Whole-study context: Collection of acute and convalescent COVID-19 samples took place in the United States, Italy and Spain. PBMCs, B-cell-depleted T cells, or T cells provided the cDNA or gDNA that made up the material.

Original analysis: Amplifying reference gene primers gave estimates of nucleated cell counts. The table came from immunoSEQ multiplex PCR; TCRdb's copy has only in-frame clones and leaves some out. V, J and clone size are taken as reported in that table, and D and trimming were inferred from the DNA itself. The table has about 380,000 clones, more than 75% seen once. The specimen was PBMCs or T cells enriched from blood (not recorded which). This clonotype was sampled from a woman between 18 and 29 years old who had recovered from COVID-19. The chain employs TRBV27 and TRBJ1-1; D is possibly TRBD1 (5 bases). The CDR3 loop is CASSRAGRDEAFF. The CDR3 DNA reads TGTGCCAGCAGCCGGGCGGGGCGGGATGAAGCTTTCTTT.